This entry is about one TCR beta chain. Its antigen is still unknown. The protocol was immunoSEQ multiplex PCR, while the TCRdb copy is restricted to in-frame clones and leaves out a portion. The top ten clones hold approximately 0.25% of a sample with almost 80,000 clones, more than 75% of them seen once. The data stem from a study of OX40 agonist ivuxolimab in advanced cancers. Study-level findings and limits: More expanded clones were seen, on average, in CD8+ T cells than in CD4+. In the 0.1-3.0 mg/kg groups, partial responders showed among the lowest expansion.

The J segment lost 3 bases and the V segment lost 3 bases, leaving 13 bases of the junction unmatched. The germline gives CDR1 KGHSH, CDR2 LQKENI. The CDR3 covers 18 residues. Patients who had autoimmune disease history or got systemic immunosuppression were left out. Source: CD4+ or CD8+ T cells sorted from blood, taken in a trial of the OX40 agonist ivuxolimab. The clonotype comes from an adult with an advanced solid tumor such as melanoma, head and neck, liver or kidney cancer. This chain links TRBV18 with TRBJ2-1, with TRBD2 identical over 8 bases. CDR3 in DNA: TGTGCCAGCTCACCCCTGGTAGGGACTAGAATAGTCTACAATGAGCAGTTCTTC. It is translated as CASSPLVGTRIVYNEQFF.